Presented here are 2 T cell receptor beta chains from one specimen sequenced in a study of T cells after posttransplantation cyclophosphamide. The naive gate required viable CD3+CD4+ or CD3+CD8+ cells with CCR7+CD45RA+CD45RO-CD95-CD27+CD28+ phenotype. TCRdb's copy holds only in-frame clones and misses some; the assay was immunoSEQ multiplex PCR. Of fewer than 25,000 clones listed, less than 98% are singletons. Specimen: naive CD4+ T cells sorted from PBMCs. The receptors were gathered from a man in his forties or fifties in good health, CMV-negative, and a related stem cell transplant donor.

The V and J genes are TRBV2 and TRBJ1-1; tentatively, D is TRBD1 (6 bases). This CDR3 is built from 15 residues. Germline V gene lookup returns CDR1 SNHLY and CDR2 FYNNEI. V dropped 4 bases and J dropped 0 bases, with 12 bases sitting between them. The CDR3: CASSAGAIVNTEAFF. CDR3 in DNA: TGTGCCAGCAGTGCAGGGGCGATCGTGAACACTGAAGCTTTCTTT.

V and J are TRBV7-3 and TRBJ2-1, with TRBD2 matching over 8 bases. CDR3 length: 18 residues. Per the germline V gene, CDR1 is SGHTA and CDR2 is FQGTGA. Losses at the gene ends were 5 bases for V and 5 bases for J; bases not matched to a gene: 17. The CDR3 loop reads CASSADFQREKPHNEQFF. The DNA for the CDR3 is TGTGCCAGCAGCGCGGACTTCCAGCGGGAGAAGCCCCACAATGAGCAGTTCTTC.